A selection of T cell receptor beta chains follows, all from one sample in a study of regulatory T cells in long-lasting Graves disease. MiXCR was run by TCRdb on the multiplex PCR reads, yielding one entry per CDR3 protein. The sample records about 560,000 distinct CDR3 sequences, around 15% being singletons. The same specimen was also included in a second study, on T cells in Graves' hyperthyroidism and ophthalmopathy.

Sequenced material: peripheral blood mononuclear cells (PBMCs), taken at new diagnosis, from a patient treated with antithyroid drugs. The receptors derive from a man younger than 35 with Graves disease. CDR3s include the opening cysteine and the closing phenylalanine or tryptophan. A D gene is named only where the DNA matches it firmly. Not every row has a clone size; where given, it reads once, few, many or a size class.

d_call | j_call | clone_size | v_call | cdr3_nt | cdr3_aa
TRBD2 | TRBJ2-2 | few | TRBV3-1 | TGTGCCAGCAGCCTACCATCGGGACTAGCGGGGACCGGGGAGCTGTTTTTT | CASSLPSGLAGTGELFF
TRBD2 | TRBJ2-3 | few | TRBV20-1 | TGCAGTGCCCTCACCAACAGGATTCTAGCGGGAGTCACAGATACGCAGTATTTT | CSALTNRILAGVTDTQYF
NA | TRBJ2-2 | many | TRBV12-3/TRBV12-4 | TGTGCCAGCAGTATGGGGCGGGATCGCACCGGGGAGCTGTTTTTT | CASSMGRDRTGELFF
NA | TRBJ1-2 | NA | TRBV19 | TGTGCCAGTAGTATAGCCCAGGGCGGCTATGGCTACACCTTC | CASSIAQGGYGYTF
NA | TRBJ2-5 | many | TRBV28 | TGTGCCAGCAGTTTCTCGGACCGACAGATCCAGTACTTC | CASSFSDRQIQYF
NA | TRBJ1-1 | NA | TRBV5-6 | TGTGCCAGCAGCTTGGACGGAGGGCTGGCGAACACTGAAGCTTTCTTT | CASSLDGGLANTEAFF
TRBD1 | TRBJ2-3 | NA | TRBV20-1 | TGCAGTGCTAGTGAGGGACAGAGGCCAGATACGCAGTATTTT | CSASEGQRPDTQYF
NA | TRBJ2-6 | NA | TRBV30 | TGTGCCTGGAGAAAAACAGGGTACGGGGCCAACGTCCTGACTTTC | CAWRKTGYGANVLTF
NA | TRBJ1-5 | NA | TRBV18 | TGTGCCAGCTCACTGGAACAAGGAGGGAATCAGCCCCAGCATTTT | CASSLEQGGNQPQHF
TRBD2 | TRBJ2-7 | NA | TRBV19 | TGTGCCAGTAGTATGCGGCTAGCGGGAGTCTACGAGCAGTACTTC | CASSMRLAGVYEQYF
NA | TRBJ1-1 | many | TRBV18 | TGTGCCAGCTCACCACCTTTCGGCACTGAAGCTTTCTTT | CASSPPFGTEAFF
NA | TRBJ1-2 | few | TRBV27 | TGTGCCAGCAGTTTCTCCTCGTCCCCCAGCTATGGCTACACCTTC | CASSFSSSPSYGYTF
NA | TRBJ2-2 | NA | TRBV2 | TGTGCCAGCAGCCGAGTCGGCCCGGAGACCGGGGAGCTGTTTTTT | CASSRVGPETGELFF
NA | TRBJ1-3 | NA | TRBV28 | TGTGCCAGCAGCGAAGGAAACACCATATATTTT | CASSEGNTIYF
NA | TRBJ1-2 | few | TRBV5-6 | TGTGCCAGCAGCCGGGCACTTAACTTCAACTATGGCTACACCTTC | CASSRALNFNYGYTF
TRBD2 | TRBJ2-3 | many | TRBV12-5 | TGTGCTAGTGGTCCGGGACTAGCGGAGACAGATACGCAGTATTTT | CASGPGLAETDTQYF
TRBD2 | TRBJ2-1 | NA | TRBV3-1 | TGTGCCAGCAGCCAAGATCCCAGACTGGCGGGAGTCTCCTACAATGAGCAGTTCTTC | CASSQDPRLAGVSYNEQFF
NA | TRBJ2-7 | few | TRBV7-9 | TGTGCCAGCAGCGGAGGCTTAACCTACGAGCAGTACTTC | CASSGGLTYEQYF
NA | TRBJ1-5 | NA | TRBV6-1 | TGTGCCAGCAGTCAACCCAGGGGCAGCAATCAGCCCCAGCATTTT | CASSQPRGSNQPQHF
TRBD2 | TRBJ2-1 | NA | TRBV7-7 | TGTGCTAGCAGCTTATCAACTAGCGATGGTGAGCAGTTCTTC | CASSLSTSDGEQFF
NA | TRBJ2-3 | many | TRBV5-1 | TGCGCCAGCACGGAGGGACTCCTCACAGATACGCAGTATTTT | CASTEGLLTDTQYF
NA | TRBJ2-1 | few | TRBV12-3/TRBV12-4 | TGTGCCAGCAGTTTAAGGGGAGGACAGAACAATGAGCAGTTCTTC | CASSLRGGQNNEQFF
NA | TRBJ1-1 | many | TRBV30 | TGTGCCTGGAGTGTCACACTGAACACTGAAGCTTTCTTT | CAWSVTLNTEAFF
NA | TRBJ1-1 | NA | TRBV19 | TGTGCCAGTAGTAAGGTGATGAACACTGAAGCTTTCTTT | CASSKVMNTEAFF
TRBD2 | TRBJ2-3 | NA | TRBV9 | TGTGCCAGCAGCGAGAGTGGGACTAGGAGCGATACGCAGTATTTT | CASSESGTRSDTQYF
TRBD1 | TRBJ1-1 | many | TRBV5-1 | TGCGCCAGCAGCTTGGCCGACAGGGGTGAAGCTTTCTTT | CASSLADRGEAFF
NA | TRBJ2-1 | few | TRBV12-3/TRBV12-4 | TGTGCCAGCAGTTTATCCCGAGGGTTCTCCTACAATGAGCAGTTCTTC | CASSLSRGFSYNEQFF
NA | TRBJ2-7 | NA | TRBV28 | TGTGCCAGCAGTACCCGACGGGGCTACGAGCAGTACTTC | CASSTRRGYEQYF
NA | TRBJ2-3 | many | TRBV7-6 | TGTGCCAGCAGACAGGGAAACACAGATACGCAGTATTTT | CASRQGNTDTQYF